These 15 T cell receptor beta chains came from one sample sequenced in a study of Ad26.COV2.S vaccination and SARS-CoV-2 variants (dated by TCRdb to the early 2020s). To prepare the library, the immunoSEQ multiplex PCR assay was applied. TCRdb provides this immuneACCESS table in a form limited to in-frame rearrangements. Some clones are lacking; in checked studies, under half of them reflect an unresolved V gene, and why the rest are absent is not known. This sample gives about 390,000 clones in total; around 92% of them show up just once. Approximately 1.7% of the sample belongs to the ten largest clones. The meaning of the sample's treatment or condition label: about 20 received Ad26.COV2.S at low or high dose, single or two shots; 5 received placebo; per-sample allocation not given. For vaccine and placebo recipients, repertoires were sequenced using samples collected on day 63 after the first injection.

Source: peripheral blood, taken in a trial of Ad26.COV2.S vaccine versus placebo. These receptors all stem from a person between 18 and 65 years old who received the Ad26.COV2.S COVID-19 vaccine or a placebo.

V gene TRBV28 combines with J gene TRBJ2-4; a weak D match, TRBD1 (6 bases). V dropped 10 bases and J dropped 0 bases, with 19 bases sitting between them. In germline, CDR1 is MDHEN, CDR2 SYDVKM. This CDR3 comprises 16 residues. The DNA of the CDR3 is TGTGCCATCGGAGCGCTTTGGGGGCAAGCCAAAAACATTCAGTACTTC. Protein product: CAIGALWGQAKNIQYF.

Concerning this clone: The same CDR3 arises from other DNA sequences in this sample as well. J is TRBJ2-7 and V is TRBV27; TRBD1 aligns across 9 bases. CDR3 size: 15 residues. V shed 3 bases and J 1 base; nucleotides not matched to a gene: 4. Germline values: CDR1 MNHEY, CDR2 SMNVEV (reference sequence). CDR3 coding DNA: TGTGCCAGCAGTTTCGGGACAGGGTTGTCCTACGAGCAGTACTTC. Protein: CASSFGTGLSYEQYF.

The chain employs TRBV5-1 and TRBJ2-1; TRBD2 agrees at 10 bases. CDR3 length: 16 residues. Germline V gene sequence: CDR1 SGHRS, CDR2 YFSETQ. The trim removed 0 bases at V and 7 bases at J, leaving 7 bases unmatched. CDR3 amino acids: CASSLAWSGGANEQFF. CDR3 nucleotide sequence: TGCGCCAGCAGCTTGGCCTGGAGCGGGGGGGCGAATGAGCAGTTCTTC.

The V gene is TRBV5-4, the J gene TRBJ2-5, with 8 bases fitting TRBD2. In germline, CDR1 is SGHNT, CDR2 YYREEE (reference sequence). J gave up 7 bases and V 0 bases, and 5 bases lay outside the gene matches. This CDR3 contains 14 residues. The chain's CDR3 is CASSLAVAGGTQYF. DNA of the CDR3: TGTGCCAGCAGCTTGGCGGTTGCGGGGGGGACCCAGTACTTC.

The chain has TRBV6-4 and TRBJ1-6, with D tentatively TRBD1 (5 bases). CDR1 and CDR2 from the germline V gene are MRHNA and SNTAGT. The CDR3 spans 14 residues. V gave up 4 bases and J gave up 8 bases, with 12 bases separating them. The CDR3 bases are TGTGCCAGCAGTGTCAACAGGTGGGATTCACCCCTCCACTTT. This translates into CASSVNRWDSPLHF.

The CDR3 reads CASSTGWSGSGNTIYF. The CDR3 DNA reads TGTGCCAGTAGTACGGGGTGGTCCGGCTCTGGAAACACCATATATTTT. This chain uses TRBV19 with TRBJ1-3; D remains ambiguous. Germline V gives CDR1 LNHDA, CDR2 SQIVND (reference sequence). This CDR3 is 16 amino acids long. Trimming cost V 4 bases and J 0 bases, with 13 bases left between them.

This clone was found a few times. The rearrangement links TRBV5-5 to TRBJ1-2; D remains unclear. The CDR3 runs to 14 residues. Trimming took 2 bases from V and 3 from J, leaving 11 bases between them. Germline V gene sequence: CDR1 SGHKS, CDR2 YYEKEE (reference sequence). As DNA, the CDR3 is TGTGCCAGCAGCTTAGGTTTTTCGGACTATGGCTACACCTTC. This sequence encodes CASSLGFSDYGYTF.

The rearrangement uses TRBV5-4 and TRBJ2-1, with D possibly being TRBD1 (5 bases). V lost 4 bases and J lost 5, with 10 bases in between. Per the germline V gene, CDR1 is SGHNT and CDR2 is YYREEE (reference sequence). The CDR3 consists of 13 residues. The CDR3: CASSEDRDNEQFF. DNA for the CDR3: TGTGCCAGCAGCGAAGACAGAGACAATGAGCAGTTCTTC.

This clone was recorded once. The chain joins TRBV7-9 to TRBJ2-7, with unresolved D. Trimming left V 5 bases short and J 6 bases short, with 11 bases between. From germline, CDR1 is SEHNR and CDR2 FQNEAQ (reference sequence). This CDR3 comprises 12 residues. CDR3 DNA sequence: TGTGCCAGCAGCCCCCTCTTGGGCGAGCAGTACTTC. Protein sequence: CASSPLLGEQYF.

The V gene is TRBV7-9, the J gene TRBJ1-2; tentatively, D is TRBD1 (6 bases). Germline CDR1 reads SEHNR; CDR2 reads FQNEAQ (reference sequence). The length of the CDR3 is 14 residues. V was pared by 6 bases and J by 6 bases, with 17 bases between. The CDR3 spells CASRPTQGSNGYTF. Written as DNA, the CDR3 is TGTGCCAGCAGACCGACACAGGGTTCCAATGGCTACACCTTC.

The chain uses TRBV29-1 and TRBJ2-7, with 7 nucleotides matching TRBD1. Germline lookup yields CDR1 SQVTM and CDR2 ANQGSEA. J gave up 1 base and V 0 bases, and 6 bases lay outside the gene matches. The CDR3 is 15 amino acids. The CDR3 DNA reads TGCAGCGTTGAAGATCGAGGGGACAGATCCTACGAGCAGTACTTC. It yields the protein CSVEDRGDRSYEQYF.

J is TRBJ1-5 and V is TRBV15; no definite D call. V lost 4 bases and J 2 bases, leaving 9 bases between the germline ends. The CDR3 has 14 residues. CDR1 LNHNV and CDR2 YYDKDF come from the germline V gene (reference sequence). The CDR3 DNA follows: TGTGCCACCAGCATGGTTAGGGGCAATCAGCCCCAGCATTTT. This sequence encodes CATSMVRGNQPQHF.

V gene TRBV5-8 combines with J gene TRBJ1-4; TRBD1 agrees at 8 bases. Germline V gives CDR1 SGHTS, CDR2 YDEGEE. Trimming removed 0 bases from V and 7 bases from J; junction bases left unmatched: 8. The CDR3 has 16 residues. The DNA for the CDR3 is TGTGCCAGCAGCTTGGGTTCCGGGACAGGCGTTGAAAAACTGTTTTTT. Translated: CASSLGSGTGVEKLFF. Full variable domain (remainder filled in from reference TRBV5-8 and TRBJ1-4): EAGVTQSPTHLIKTRGQQATLRCSPISGHTSVYWYQQALGLGLQFLLWYDEGEERNRGNFPPRFSGRQFPNYSSELNVNALELEDSALYLCASSLGSGTGVEKLFFGSGTQLSVL.

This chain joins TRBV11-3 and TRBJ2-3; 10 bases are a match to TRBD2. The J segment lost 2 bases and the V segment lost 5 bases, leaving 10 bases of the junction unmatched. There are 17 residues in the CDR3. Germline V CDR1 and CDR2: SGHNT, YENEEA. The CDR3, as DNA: TGTGCCAGCAGCCCGGCGAGTAGCGGGGGGACCACAGATACGCAGTATTTT. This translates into CASSPASSGGTTDTQYF.

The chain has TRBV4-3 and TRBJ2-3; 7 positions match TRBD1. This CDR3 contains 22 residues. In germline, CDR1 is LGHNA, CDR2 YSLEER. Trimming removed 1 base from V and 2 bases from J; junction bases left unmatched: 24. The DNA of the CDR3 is TGCGCCAGCAGCCAAGTTCGCCCCTTATCACGAGACAGGGACATTTCCACAGATACGCAGTATTTT. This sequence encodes CASSQVRPLSRDRDISTDTQYF.